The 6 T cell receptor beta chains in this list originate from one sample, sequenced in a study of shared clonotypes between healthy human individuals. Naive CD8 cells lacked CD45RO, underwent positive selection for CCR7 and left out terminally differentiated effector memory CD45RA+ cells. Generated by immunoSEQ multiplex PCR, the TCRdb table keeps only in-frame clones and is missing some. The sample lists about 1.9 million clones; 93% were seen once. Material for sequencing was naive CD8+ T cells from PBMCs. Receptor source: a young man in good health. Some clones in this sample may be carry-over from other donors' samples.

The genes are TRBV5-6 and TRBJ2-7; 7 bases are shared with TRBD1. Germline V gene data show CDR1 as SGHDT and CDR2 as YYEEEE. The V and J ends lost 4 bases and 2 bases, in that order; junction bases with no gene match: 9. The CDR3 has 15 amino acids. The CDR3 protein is CASSMTGYVPYEQYF. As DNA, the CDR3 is TGTGCCAGCAGCATGACAGGGTACGTACCCTACGAGCAGTACTTC.

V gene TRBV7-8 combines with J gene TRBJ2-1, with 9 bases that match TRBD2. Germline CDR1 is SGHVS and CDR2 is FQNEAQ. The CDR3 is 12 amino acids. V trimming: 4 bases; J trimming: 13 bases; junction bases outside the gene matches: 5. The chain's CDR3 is CASSSRSGSQFF. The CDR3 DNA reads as TGTGCCAGCAGCTCCCGTAGCGGGAGTCAGTTCTTC.

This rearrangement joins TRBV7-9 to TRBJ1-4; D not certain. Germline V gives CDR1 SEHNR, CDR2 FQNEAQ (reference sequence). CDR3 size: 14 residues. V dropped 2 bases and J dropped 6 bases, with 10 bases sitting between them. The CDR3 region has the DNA TGTGCCAGCAGCTTAAACAGCGGGGATGAAAAACTGTTTTTT. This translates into CASSLNSGDEKLFF.

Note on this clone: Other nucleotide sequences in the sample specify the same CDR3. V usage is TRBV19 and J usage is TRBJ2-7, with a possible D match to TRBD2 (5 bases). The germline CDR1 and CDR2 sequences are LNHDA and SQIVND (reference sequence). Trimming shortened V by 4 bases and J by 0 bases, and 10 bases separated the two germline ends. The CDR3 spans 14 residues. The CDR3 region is CASSTSGSSYEQYF. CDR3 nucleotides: TGTGCCAGTAGTACCTCGGGATCCTCCTACGAGCAGTACTTC.

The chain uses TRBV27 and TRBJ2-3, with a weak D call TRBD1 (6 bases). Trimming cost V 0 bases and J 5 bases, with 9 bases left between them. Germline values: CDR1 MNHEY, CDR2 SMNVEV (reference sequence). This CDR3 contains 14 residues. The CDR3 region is CASSLSFRGDTQYF. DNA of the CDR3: TGTGCCAGCAGTTTATCATTCAGGGGAGATACGCAGTATTTT.

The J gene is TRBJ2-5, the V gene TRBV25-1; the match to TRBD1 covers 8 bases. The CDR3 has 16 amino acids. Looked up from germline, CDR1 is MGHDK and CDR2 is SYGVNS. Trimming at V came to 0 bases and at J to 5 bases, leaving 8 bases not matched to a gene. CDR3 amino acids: CASSEYQAGGGETQYF. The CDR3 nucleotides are TGTGCCAGCAGTGAATATCAGGCAGGGGGCGGTGAGACCCAGTACTTC.